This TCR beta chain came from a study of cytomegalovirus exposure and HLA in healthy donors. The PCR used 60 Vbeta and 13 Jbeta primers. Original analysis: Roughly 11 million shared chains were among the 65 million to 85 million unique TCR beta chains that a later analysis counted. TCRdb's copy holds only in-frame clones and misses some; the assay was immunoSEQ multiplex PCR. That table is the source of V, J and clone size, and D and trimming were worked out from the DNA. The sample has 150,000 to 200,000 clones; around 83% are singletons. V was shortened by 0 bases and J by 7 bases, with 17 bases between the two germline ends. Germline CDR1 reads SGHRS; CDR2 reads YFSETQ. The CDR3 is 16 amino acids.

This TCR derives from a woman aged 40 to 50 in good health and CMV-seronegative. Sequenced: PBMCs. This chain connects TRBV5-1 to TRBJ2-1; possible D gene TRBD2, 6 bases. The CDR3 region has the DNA TGCGCCAGCAGCTTGGGGGCGGGATTAGGAAGGAATGAGCAGTTCTTC. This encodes CASSLGAGLGRNEQFF.